This entry lists 30 T cell receptor beta chains sequenced from one sample in a study of sequential checkpoint blockade in melanoma (dated 2019 in TCRdb). This specimen's treatment or condition label, interpreted: randomized to nivolumab then ipilimumab (arm A) or the reverse (arm B). The library came from the immunoSEQ multiplex PCR assay. This immuneACCESS table, as held by TCRdb, lists in-frame sequences with V and J called but not all clones. Of the missing ones, under half trace to an unresolved V gene in checked studies; the others have no known cause. This sample gives tens of thousands of clones in total; around 90% of them show up just once. The top ten hold about 15% of the sample. The input for sequencing was CD8+ T cells sorted from blood (inferred from file names), taken from a patient given nivolumab and ipilimumab in sequence. The receptor set was obtained from a human donor with melanoma.

About this clone itself: An end of the junction does not agree with germline; a read error may underlie this. This chain joins TRBV15 and TRBJ2-1, with 11 bases aligning to TRBD2. In germline, CDR1 is LNHNV, CDR2 YYDKDF (reference sequence). The CDR3 contains 19 residues. The CDR3 spells CATSRDGGPLAGGYSEQFF. In DNA, the CDR3 is TGTGCCACCAGCAGAGATGGGGGGCCCCTAGCGGGGGGCTACAGTGAGCAGTTCTTC. Combining the CDR3 with reference TRBV15 and TRBJ2-1 gives the whole variable domain DAMVIQNPRYQVTQFGKPVTLSCSQTLNHNVMYWYQQKSSQAPKLLFHYYDKDFNNEADTPDNFQSRRPNTSFCFLDIRSPGLGDTAMYLCATSRDGGPLAGGYSEQFFGPGTRLTVL.

This clone was recorded only once. This rearrangement joins TRBV9 to TRBJ2-5; no firm D call. Judging by the DNA end, TRBJ2-7 fits better; the J call may be wrong. This CDR3 region has 13 residues. Looked up from germline, CDR1 is SGDLS and CDR2 is YYNGEE. The CDR3 region is CASSVESSYEQYF. DNA of the CDR3: TGTGCCAGCAGCGTAGAGAGTTCCTACGAGCAGTACTTC.

The genes are TRBV15 and TRBJ1-5; tentative D call: TRBD1 (5 bases). The V gene's germline CDR1 is LNHNV and CDR2 YYDKDF (reference sequence). The CDR3 contains 15 residues. Trimming left V 3 bases short and J 3 bases short, with 12 bases between. CDR3 bases: TGTGCCACCAGCAGGGGAGGCAGGGTCAATCAGCCCCAGCATTTT. Protein product: CATSRGGRVNQPQHF.

V is TRBV6-5 and J is TRBJ1-2; 9 bases agree with TRBD1. The CDR3 totals 14 residues. Germline CDR1 MNHEY, CDR2 SVGAGI. The V and J ends lost 7 bases and 2 bases, in that order; junction bases with no gene match: 5. CDR3 amino acids: CASKLGQGNYGYTF. As DNA, the CDR3 is TGTGCCAGCAAACTGGGACAGGGAAACTATGGCTACACCTTC.

This chain links TRBV2 with TRBJ2-1, with 8 bases identical to TRBD2. The CDR3 runs to 16 residues. V was clipped by 9 bases and J by 4 bases; unmatched bases: 14. Germline V CDR1 and CDR2: SNHLY, FYNNEI. The CDR3: CASRIPGGDSYNEQFF. The CDR3 DNA reads TGTGCCAGTCGAATCCCGGGAGGGGATAGTTACAATGAGCAGTTCTTC.

This rearrangement joins TRBV13 to TRBJ2-7; a possible D gene is TRBD1 (5 bases). CDR1 and CDR2 from the germline V gene are PRHDT and FYEKMQ (reference sequence). Between the trimmed V and J ends, which lost 4 bases and 6 bases, there was a span of 13 bases. The CDR3 runs to 13 residues. The CDR3 DNA follows: TGTGCCAGCAGCTCGCCTCAGGGTTCCGAGCAGTACTTC. Encoded protein: CASSSPQGSEQYF. The whole variable domain, remainder taken from reference TRBV13 and TRBJ2-7, is AAGVIQSPRHLIKEKRETATLKCYPIPRHDTVYWYQQGPGQDPQFLISFYEKMQSDKGSIPDRFSAQQFSDYHSELNMSSLELGDSALYFCASSSPQGSEQYFGPGTRLTVT.

The chain has TRBV28 and TRBJ1-5; D call uncertain. The CDR3 loop spans 12 amino acids. Trimming left V 6 bases short and J 11 bases short, with 14 bases between. The V gene's germline CDR1 is MDHEN and CDR2 SYDVKM. Written as DNA, the CDR3 is TGTGCCAGCAGGGCGAGGATTCGGTCCCAGCATTTT. Translation: CASRARIRSQHF.

The chain uses TRBV30 and TRBJ2-1; 7 bases are a match to TRBD2. Germline CDR1 GTSNPN, CDR2 SVGIG (reference sequence). This CDR3 contains 13 residues. Losses at the gene ends were 0 bases for V and 6 bases for J; bases not matched to a gene: 2. In DNA form, the CDR3 reads TGTGCCTGGAGTGTGGGACTATTCAATGAGCAGTTCTTC. This gives the protein CAWSVGLFNEQFF.

The chain has TRBV28 and TRBJ1-5; the D gene is possibly TRBD1 (5 bases). Trimming removed 8 bases from V and 2 bases from J, with 16 bases in between. This CDR3 comprises 15 residues. The germline V gene encodes CDR1 MDHEN and CDR2 SYDVKM. The CDR3 coding sequence is TGTGCCAGCGGGGGGGAGGGTATGGGCAATCAGCCCCAGCATTTT. It is translated as CASGGEGMGNQPQHF.

V usage is TRBV6-6 and J usage is TRBJ2-1, with TRBD2 matching 8 bases. This CDR3 region has 14 residues. Germline CDR1 reads MNHNY; CDR2 reads SVGAGI (reference sequence). The V gene end was trimmed by 8 bases and the J gene end by 4 bases; junction bases not matched to a gene: 7. Written as DNA, the CDR3 is TGTGCCAGCTTAGGCGGGGGGCCTTACAATGAGCAGTTCTTC. It encodes CASLGGGPYNEQFF.

V gene TRBV4-3 combines with J gene TRBJ1-1, with D perhaps matching TRBD1 (6 bases). Trimming stripped 3 bases from V and 3 bases from J, with 14 bases between. Germline lookup yields CDR1 LGHNA and CDR2 YSLEER. The CDR3 contains 15 residues. In DNA form, the CDR3 reads TGCGCCAGCAGCCAGGCGACAGGCACGGACACTGAAGCTTTCTTT. It translates to CASSQATGTDTEAFF.

J is TRBJ1-4 and V is TRBV28; 9 bases map to TRBD1. With V trimmed by 3 bases and J by 0 bases, 5 bases remained unmatched. The CDR3 runs 17 residues. CDR1 is MDHEN and CDR2 is SYDVKM in the germline V gene. In nucleotides, the CDR3 is TGTGCCAGCAGTTTCGCCCGACAGGGGGCAACTAATGAAAAACTGTTTTTT. This encodes CASSFARQGATNEKLFF.

This chain uses TRBV4-2 with TRBJ2-7; 8 nucleotides agree with TRBD1. CDR3 size: 13 residues. Germline CDR1 LGHNA, CDR2 YNFKEQ. V trimming: 2 bases; J trimming: 6 bases; junction bases outside the gene matches: 3. The CDR3 reads CASSQKTGGEQYF. The CDR3 coding sequence is TGTGCCAGCAGCCAAAAAACAGGGGGCGAGCAGTACTTC.

The chain uses TRBV9 and TRBJ1-3; D ambiguous. CDR3 length: 16 amino acids. V lost 2 bases to trimming and J lost 0 bases, with 12 bases between them. CDR1 is SGDLS, CDR2 YYNGEE, per germline. The CDR3, as DNA: TGTGCCAGCAGCGTGGAGTCCGGAGACTCTGGAAACACCATATATTTT. It is translated as CASSVESGDSGNTIYF.

The chain links TRBV4-3 to TRBJ2-2; D remains ambiguous. Germline V gene data show CDR1 as LGHNA and CDR2 as YSLEER. V gave up 0 bases and J gave up 0 bases, with 5 bases separating them. The CDR3 contains 15 residues. The CDR3: CASSQDTTNTGELFF. CDR3 sequence (DNA): TGCGCCAGCAGCCAAGATACAACGAACACCGGGGAGCTGTTTTTT.

The rearrangement links TRBV2 to TRBJ2-2; the D gene is possibly TRBD2 (6 bases). Looked up from germline, CDR1 is SNHLY and CDR2 is FYNNEI. V lost 5 bases and J lost 4, with 17 bases in between. This CDR3 comprises 16 residues. The CDR3, as DNA: TGTGCCAGCAGTTCGAGTGCGGGGTTGACCACCGGGGAGCTGTTTTTT. This codes for CASSSSAGLTTGELFF.

The rearrangement uses TRBV6-1 and TRBJ2-1; a possible D gene is TRBD2 (6 bases). Germline lookup yields CDR1 MNHNS and CDR2 SASEGT. The ends were cut back, 0 bases at V and 7 bases at J, with 13 bases in the middle. CDR3 length: 15 amino acids. CDR3 nucleotides: TGTGCCAGCAGTGAAGCGAGGACACGGGGGAATGAGCAGTTCTTC. It encodes CASSEARTRGNEQFF.

In this sample, this clone turned up a few times. The chain recombines TRBV27 with TRBJ1-5; D may be TRBD1 (5 bases). The length of the CDR3 is 14 residues. The germline V gene has CDR1 MNHEY and CDR2 SMNVEV (reference sequence). With 2 bases removed from V and 3 bases from J, the gap between germline ends came to 8 bases. CDR3 nucleotides: TGTGCCAGCAGTTTAGGCGGGGCCAATCAGCCCCAGCATTTT. Amino acids: CASSLGGANQPQHF.

This clone was seen a handful of times. The chain has TRBV28 and TRBJ1-3; the D gene is possibly TRBD1 (5 bases). Germline CDR1 and CDR2: MDHEN and SYDVKM. This CDR3 is built from 12 residues. V was pared by 4 bases and J by 10 bases, with 11 bases between. In DNA form, the CDR3 reads TGTGCCAGCAGTTCCATTCAGGGTACCATATATTTT. Amino acid sequence: CASSSIQGTIYF.

The chain joins TRBV4-3 to TRBJ1-3, with D uncertain. Germline lookup yields CDR1 LGHNA and CDR2 YSLEER. V lost 0 bases to trimming and J lost 0 bases, with 9 bases between them. This CDR3 contains 16 residues. The CDR3 region is CASSQDNGRSGNTIYF. For the CDR3, the DNA is TGCGCCAGCAGCCAAGATAATGGGCGCTCTGGAAACACCATATATTTT.

The chain is built from TRBV7-8 and TRBJ1-5; D is undetermined. V was trimmed by 1 base and J by 0 bases, leaving 7 bases between them. The CDR3 consists of 15 residues. Germline CDR1 SGHVS, CDR2 FQNEAQ. The DNA of the CDR3 is TGTGCCAGCAGCTTAGTCTCCGGTAGCAATCAGCCCCAGCATTTT. Translation gives CASSLVSGSNQPQHF.

The chain uses TRBV28 and TRBJ2-3; TRBD2 matches at 8 bases. This CDR3 contains 16 residues. The germline V gene encodes CDR1 MDHEN and CDR2 SYDVKM. After removal of 5 bases from V and 3 bases from J, the junction contained 10 bases not matched to a gene. In DNA form, the CDR3 reads TGTGCCAGCAGTCCCCCGGGGGGGGGTGATACAGATACGCAGTATTTT. Protein product: CASSPPGGGDTDTQYF.

The V call is TRBV9, the J call TRBJ2-7, with 7 positions matching TRBD2. CDR1 is SGDLS, CDR2 YYNGEE, per germline. Losses at the gene ends were 2 bases for V and 4 bases for J; bases not matched to a gene: 12. The CDR3 extends over 16 amino acids. CDR3 region: CASSVTASGFFYEQYF. CDR3 sequence (DNA): TGTGCCAGCAGCGTCACGGCTAGCGGTTTTTTTTACGAGCAGTACTTC.

The gene calls are TRBV28 and TRBJ1-2; tentatively, D is TRBD1 (5 bases). V lost 3 bases and J lost 8, with 10 bases in between. CDR3 size: 12 residues. Germline lookup yields CDR1 MDHEN and CDR2 SYDVKM. The CDR3 loop reads CASSFGGTGYTF. CDR3 DNA sequence: TGTGCCAGCAGTTTCGGCGGGACGGGCTACACCTTC.

In this sample, this clone turned up once. V and J are TRBV10-3 and TRBJ1-6, with TRBD1 matching 7 bases. The CDR3 extends over 17 amino acids. V was pared by 10 bases and J by 0 bases, with 12 bases of the junction left unmatched. CDR1 and CDR2 from the germline V gene are ENHRY and SYGVKD. CDR3 sequence: CASTRDRRPSYNSPLHF. In nucleotides, the CDR3 is TGTGCCAGCACCCGGGACAGAAGGCCCTCCTATAATTCACCCCTCCACTTT.

This chain uses TRBV5-1 with TRBJ2-7, with 7 bases identical to TRBD2. CDR3 length: 17 residues. V lost 0 bases and J lost 5; bases outside the gene matches: 14. The V gene's germline CDR1 is SGHRS and CDR2 YFSETQ. For the CDR3, the DNA is TGCGCCAGCAGCTTGGAAGGGCTAGCGGTGGTAGTCCACGAGCAGTACTTC. It translates to CASSLEGLAVVVHEQYF.

V and J are TRBV4-3 and TRBJ2-7, with a possible D match to TRBD2 (5 bases). This CDR3 contains 15 residues. V was shortened by 5 bases and J by 2 bases, with 16 bases between the two germline ends. Germline V gene sequence: CDR1 LGHNA, CDR2 YSLEER. The CDR3 loop reads CASSKSGAGAYEQYF. The CDR3 nucleotides are TGCGCCAGCAGCAAAAGCGGAGCCGGGGCCTACGAGCAGTACTTC.

This chain connects TRBV6-1 to TRBJ1-1; D might be TRBD1 (5 bases). The V and J ends lost 3 bases and 4 bases respectively, with 12 bases between them. The CDR3 runs to 14 residues. Germline-derived CDR1 and CDR2 are MNHNS and SASEGT. The CDR3 spells CASSENQGITEAFF. The CDR3 nucleotides are TGTGCCAGCAGTGAGAACCAGGGAATCACTGAAGCTTTCTTT.

The genes are TRBV27 and TRBJ2-1; 11 bases align to TRBD2. The CDR3 totals 14 residues. V was clipped by 7 bases and J by 7 bases; unmatched bases: 6. From germline, CDR1 is MNHEY and CDR2 SMNVEV (reference sequence). The CDR3 DNA reads TGTGCCAGCATATCGGCTAGCGGGGGGAATGAGCAGTTCTTC. Protein sequence: CASISASGGNEQFF.

The chain recombines TRBV19 with TRBJ2-3; TRBD2 aligns across 9 bases. Germline CDR1 LNHDA, CDR2 SQIVND (reference sequence). V gave up 3 bases and J gave up 4 bases; unmatched junction bases: 5. The CDR3 covers 15 residues. The DNA for the CDR3 is TGTGCCAGTAGTATGGGTGCGGGAGGGCCAGATACGCAGTATTTT. Its translation is CASSMGAGGPDTQYF.